This note documents a single T cell receptor beta chain sequence. No cognate antigen has been identified for it. Base qualities are not recorded, but no much larger clone differs from it by a single base. This sample stems from a study of T-cell memory formation after mild COVID-19 (dated by TCRdb to the early 2020s). Study-level background: TCR sequence clusters from the two donors were largely donor specific. Two young, previously healthy adult volunteers made up the cohort, one male and one female. In a couple of donors, T-cell clones that expanded and contracted after mild COVID-19 were tracked by sequencing TCRalpha and TCRbeta repertoires over time. Overall results and qualifications from the work: From day 15 to 85, contracting clones showed balanced CD4/CD8 phenotypes, whereas a second wave of clones that expanded from day 15 to 37 leaned towards CD4+. Some responding clones were detected in pre-infection memory, suggesting pre-existing cross-reactive memory T cells joined the SARS-CoV-2 response. Contracting CD4+ clones turned up mainly in the CM and EM memory subsets, whereas EMRA was where CD8+ clones were enriched. The study covered only two mild cases, and larger cohorts including severe cases with pre-infection samples were considered necessary. Whether the second-wave clones peaking on day 37 were SARS-CoV-2 specific was not confirmed.

Based on the germline V gene, the CDR1 and CDR2 sequences are SNHLY and FYNNEI. The cysteine opens and the phenylalanine closes a CDR3 of 15 amino acids. CDR3 DNA only is kept here, 45 bases in frame from base 1. V is pruned by 6 bases and J by 5 bases, leaving 8 bases of the junction without a gene match. Ficoll-Paque density gradient centrifugation was used to isolate PBMCs. Instrument on record: Illumina NovaSeq 6000. TCRalpha and TCRbeta cDNA libraries were built by 5'RACE with constant-segment primers, adding sample barcodes and unique molecular identifiers. RNA was extracted from every sample with Trizol reagent. Library amplification was performed in two PCR steps, and a second sample barcode and Illumina TruSeq adapters were introduced in the second step. Libraries were sequenced on an Illumina NovaSeq with 2 x 150 bp paired-end reads. The paper's data handling went like this. Reads were demultiplexed and collapsed into UMI-guided consensus sequences with migec v1.2.7. With mixcr v2.1.11, UMI consensuses were aligned to TRA and TRB V and J templates and assembled into clonotypes. Expanded or contracted clonotypes were those called significant by both edgeR and NoisET, with noise models trained on biological replicates. For edgeR calls, the thresholds were a false discovery rate-adjusted p below 0.01 and a log2 fold-change of 1. As an exploratory analysis of dynamics, PCA with hierarchical clustering was applied to max-normalized trajectories of the 1000 most abundant clonotypes. Separately sequenced CD4+ and CD8+ repertoires were used to assign a CD4 or CD8 phenotype to each responding clone. TCRdb reran the public reads through fastp at Q25 and MiXCR, keeping productive beta chains. Merged by CDR3 protein, the rows form single entries marked with the most common genes and DNA. The V and J calls and clone size are TCRdb's, not the authors'. The sample data list some 270,000 distinct CDR3 sequences, and approximately 15% of these were observed just once. The biggest ten clones account for over 2% of the sample.

This TCR was sampled from an adult woman who had mild COVID-19 (a few samples of this study predate the infection). The sample titles of this study are shuffled in the database, so cell type and time point are left out; the donor was told from shared clones. Sequencing input: PBMCs or a T cell subset sorted from them (not recorded which). The sequence joins TRBV2 to TRBJ2-5, with 11 junctional bases fitting TRBD1. The DNA sequence reads TGTGCCAGCAGGCGGGACAGGGGGATAACTGAGACCCAGTACTTC. Its protein reads: CASRRDRGITETQYF.